These 15 T cell receptor beta chains came from one sample sequenced in a study of T-cell memory formation after mild COVID-19. TCRdb passed the 5' RACE reads through MiXCR, listing each CDR3 protein once. This table has approximately 210,000 distinct CDR3 sequences, 10% to 13% appearing once. The sample was PBMCs or a T cell subset sorted from them (not recorded which). These receptor sequences come from a man aged 18 to 29 who had mild COVID-19 (a few samples of this study predate the infection). Cell type and time point are not known.

This clonotype showed up just a few times. This rearrangement joins TRBV6-5 to TRBJ1-2; D is unresolved. The CDR3 is made up of 14 amino acids. With 0 bases removed from V and 2 bases from J, the gap between germline ends came to 7 bases. Germline V gene sequence: CDR1 MNHEY, CDR2 SVGAGI. The DNA for the CDR3 is TGTGCCAGCAGTTACTCTCGGAGAAACTATGGCTACACCTTC. Translating it yields CASSYSRRNYGYTF.

V is TRBV7-9 and J is TRBJ2-1, with 8 positions matching TRBD1. This CDR3 comprises 15 residues. With 5 bases clipped from V and 7 bases from J, the junction kept 10 bases outside the gene matches. Germline-derived CDR1 and CDR2 are SEHNR and FQNEAQ (reference sequence). The CDR3 nucleotides read TGTGCCAGCAGCCCAAGCAGGGGGCCGAGGAATGAGCAGTTCTTC. Amino acids: CASSPSRGPRNEQFF.

A few counts support this clonotype. This chain uses TRBV18 with TRBJ1-1; no clear D gene. The germline V gene encodes CDR1 KGHSH and CDR2 LQKENI. CDR3 length: 14 amino acids. The germline V and J ends were trimmed by 6 bases and 4 bases, with 15 bases remaining between them. The CDR3 nucleotides are TGTGCCAGCTCTCGCTCGGGCGCGGCCACTGAAGCTTTCTTT. Translated: CASSRSGAATEAFF.

This clonotype showed up just a few times. The chain recombines TRBV3-1 with TRBJ2-7; 8 nucleotides line up with TRBD1. The CDR3 length is 14 residues. Germline V gene data show CDR1 as LGHDT and CDR2 as YNNKEL (reference sequence). After removal of 0 bases from V and 6 bases from J, the junction contained 4 bases not matched to a gene. The CDR3 DNA follows: TGTGCCAGCAGCCAAGAATTCCAGGGGGCCGAGCAGTACTTC. Translation gives CASSQEFQGAEQYF.

This clonotype was observed many times. The chain joins TRBV6-5 to TRBJ1-6, with D possibly being TRBD1 (6 bases). Germline-derived CDR1 and CDR2 are MNHEY and SVGAGI. Between the trimmed V and J ends, which lost 6 bases and 7 bases, there was a span of 16 bases. This CDR3 is built from 15 residues. This CDR3 reads CASSRQVLGNSPLHF. CDR3 in DNA: TGTGCCAGCAGCCGACAGGTCTTGGGGAATTCACCCCTCCACTTT.

The genes are TRBV12-3 or TRBV12-4 and TRBJ2-1; D is perhaps TRBD1 (6 bases). CDR3 size: 13 residues. The germline V and J ends were trimmed by 8 bases and 4 bases, with 12 bases remaining between them. CDR3 nucleotides: TGTGCCAGCCAGGGGCAGCCGTACAATGAGCAGTTCTTC. It yields the protein CASQGQPYNEQFF.

There are many counts of this clonotype. The J gene is TRBJ2-3, the V gene TRBV7-2, with D hard to call. The CDR3 has 15 residues. The germline CDR1 and CDR2 sequences are SGHTA and FQGNSA. The V end was cut by 8 bases, the J end by 2 bases, with 17 bases between. CDR3 in amino acids: CASRLDRSATDTQYF. The DNA for the CDR3 is TGTGCCAGCCGACTGGACCGGTCGGCCACAGATACGCAGTATTTT.

This clonotype was detected a few times. The chain carries TRBV11-2 and TRBJ2-3; 13 bases are a match to TRBD2. Per germline, CDR1 SGHAT and CDR2 FQNNGV. The CDR3 extends over 17 amino acids. The V segment lost 3 bases and the J segment 1 base; nucleotides outside the gene matches: 4. The CDR3 region is CASSLWTSGGGTDTQYF. CDR3 sequence (DNA): TGTGCCAGCAGCTTGTGGACTAGCGGGGGAGGCACAGATACGCAGTATTTT.

The genes are TRBV2 and TRBJ1-2, with D hard to call. Trimming removed 1 base from V and 7 bases from J, with 10 bases in between. The CDR3 extends over 13 amino acids. Germline CDR1 reads SNHLY; CDR2 reads FYNNEI. CDR3 in amino acids: CASSEVPRGGYTF. The CDR3 region has the DNA TGTGCCAGCAGTGAAGTCCCTAGAGGTGGCTACACCTTC. The full variable domain, completed using reference TRBV2 and TRBJ1-2, is EPEVTQTPSHQVTQMGQEVILRCVPISNHLYFYWYRQILGQKVEFLVSFYNNEISEKSEIFDDQFSVERPDGSNFTLKIRSTKLEDSAMYFCASSEVPRGGYTFGSGTRLTVV.

The chain carries TRBV9 and TRBJ2-5; D call uncertain. The V gene lost 4 bases and the J gene lost 2 bases, with 15 bases spanning the gap. Germline loops: CDR1 SGDLS, CDR2 YYNGEE. CDR3 length: 15 amino acids. CDR3 sequence: CASSISQGLQETQYF. The CDR3 DNA reads TGTGCCAGCAGCATTAGCCAAGGGCTACAAGAGACCCAGTACTTC.

Only a few counts were recorded for this clonotype. J is TRBJ2-3 and V is TRBV5-1; D call uncertain. The CDR3 contains 13 residues. Germline V gene data show CDR1 as SGHRS and CDR2 as YFSETQ. The V and J ends lost 4 bases and 7 bases respectively, with 13 bases between them. The CDR3 spells CASSTSAPNTQYF. The CDR3 nucleotides are TGCGCCAGCAGCACCTCCGCCCCAAATACGCAGTATTTT. Using reference TRBV5-1 and TRBJ2-3 for the parts outside the CDR3, the full variable domain is KAGVTQTPRYLIKTRGQQVTLSCSPISGHRSVSWYQQTPGQGLQFLFEYFSETQRNKGNFPGRFSGRQFSNSRSEMNVSTLELGDSALYLCASSTSAPNTQYFGPGTRLTVL.

The sample holds many counts of this clonotype. This chain connects TRBV11-2 to TRBJ2-1; 10 nucleotides match TRBD2. CDR1 and CDR2 from the germline V gene are SGHAT and FQNNGV. The CDR3 runs 17 residues. The V gene end was trimmed by 0 bases and the J gene end by 0 bases; junction bases not matched to a gene: 2. CDR3 in amino acids: CASSLEVAGGSYNEQFF. DNA of the CDR3: TGTGCCAGCAGCTTAGAGGTAGCGGGGGGCTCCTACAATGAGCAGTTCTTC.

This clonotype has a count of ten or more. The chain combines TRBV5-1 with TRBJ2-5; TRBD1 aligns across 8 bases. Germline V CDR1 and CDR2: SGHRS, YFSETQ. V trimming: 4 bases; J trimming: 5 bases; junction bases outside the gene matches: 4. The length of the CDR3 is 13 residues. DNA of the CDR3: TGCGCCAGCAGCACGACAGGGGCTGAGACCCAGTACTTC. It yields the protein CASSTTGAETQYF.

The chain carries TRBV28 and TRBJ1-1; D is perhaps TRBD1 (5 bases). This CDR3 has 14 residues. Germline V gene sequence: CDR1 MDHEN, CDR2 SYDVKM. The V end lost 4 bases, the J end lost 1 base, and 10 bases lay between the germline ends. The chain's CDR3 is CASSSPRGNTEAFF. DNA of the CDR3: TGTGCCAGCAGTTCCCCGAGGGGGAACACTGAAGCTTTCTTT.

In this sample, this clonotype turned up a few times. The chain employs TRBV20-1 and TRBJ2-7; no clear D gene. V was clipped by 5 bases and J by 0 bases, with 14 bases between them. Germline loops: CDR1 DFQATT, CDR2 SNEGSKA (reference sequence). The CDR3 consists of 14 residues. The DNA of the CDR3 is TGCAGTGCTCCGGATGTACCACACTCCTACGAGCAGTACGTC. Translated, it gives CSAPDVPHSYEQYV.